Listed below are T cell receptor beta chains from one sample, sequenced in a study of cytomegalovirus exposure and HLA in healthy donors. Using immunoSEQ multiplex PCR, the repertoire was profiled, and TCRdb retains in-frame clones only, with some absent. The table lists roughly 70,000 clones, 85% of them singletons. The source material was PBMCs. Receptors originate from a man aged 25 to 40 in good health and CMV-seronegative. The CDR3 runs from the conserved cysteine through the conserved F or W. D genes are given only for firm matches. For some rows the clone size is stated as once, few or many, or as a class when expanded; others skip it.

d_call,v_call,clone_size,j_call,cdr3_aa,cdr3_nt
NA,TRBV5-1,once,TRBJ1-6,CASSSRPGGKNSPLHF,TGCGCCAGCAGCTCGCGGCCGGGGGGCAAGAATTCACCCCTCCACTTT
NA,TRBV25-1,NA,TRBJ2-5,CASHSIRDGETQYF,TGTGCCAGCCACAGCATCCGGGATGGGGAGACCCAGTACTTC
NA,TRBV5-1,NA,TRBJ1-1,CASSFYTGYETEAFF,TGCGCCAGCAGCTTCTATACAGGGTACGAGACTGAAGCTTTCTTT
NA,TRBV4-1,NA,TRBJ1-5,CASSRRDGRLGSNQPQHF,TGCGCCAGCAGCCGGAGAGATGGGAGGTTAGGGAGCAATCAGCCCCAGCATTTT
TRBD2,TRBV30,NA,TRBJ2-1,CAWRAAIAGGYNEQFF,TGTGCCTGGAGAGCTGCTATAGCGGGAGGCTACAATGAGCAGTTCTTC
NA,TRBV6-1,NA,TRBJ1-4,CASSLLVTTNEKLFF,TGTGCCAGCAGCCTTCTAGTTACGACTAATGAAAAACTGTTTTTT
TRBD1,TRBV28,NA,TRBJ1-3,CASRGPGQGMLDTIYF,TGTGCCAGCAGAGGGCCGGGACAGGGGATGTTAGACACCATATATTTT
TRBD1,TRBV5-8,NA,TRBJ1-4,CASSLRQGGIEKLFF,TGTGCCAGCAGCCTGCGTCAAGGGGGCATTGAAAAACTGTTTTTT
TRBD2,TRBV7-2,NA,TRBJ2-3,CASSLFTSAGGTTDTQYF,TGTGCCAGCAGCTTATTTACGTCTGCGGGAGGCACCACAGATACGCAGTATTTT
NA,TRBV7-9,NA,TRBJ1-2,CASSQDWSYGYTF,TGTGCCAGCAGCCAGGACTGGAGCTATGGCTACACCTTC
NA,TRBV18,NA,TRBJ1-1,CASLTDMNTEAFF,TGTGCCAGCCTGACAGACATGAACACTGAAGCTTTCTTT
NA,TRBV9,NA,TRBJ2-3,CASSPQVRPYTDTQYF,TGTGCCAGCAGCCCACAGGTTCGCCCTTACACAGATACGCAGTATTTT
NA,TRBV4-1,NA,TRBJ1-2,CASSQDPTAANYGYTF,TGCGCCAGCAGCCAAGACCCCACAGCTGCTAACTATGGCTACACCTTC
TRBD1,TRBV29-1,NA,TRBJ2-7,CSVLEGTGGYEQYF,TGCAGCGTCCTCGAGGGGACAGGGGGCTACGAGCAGTACTTC
TRBD2,TRBV7-2,NA,TRBJ2-4,CASRDLGTSGRSPYF,TGTGCCAGCAGGGACCTAGGGACTAGCGGGAGGTCCCCGTACTTC
TRBD2,TRBV9,few,TRBJ2-1,CASSVVAGLPYNEQFF,TGTGCCAGCAGCGTTGTAGCGGGACTACCTTACAATGAGCAGTTCTTC